What follows are 15 T cell receptor beta chains derived from one specimen sequenced in a study of T cell repertoires in cytomegalovirus infection. TCRdb re-derived calls from the reads in MiXCR, one entry per CDR3 protein. Of around 530,000 distinct CDR3 sequences listed, 15% to 20% are singletons. The sequenced sample consisted of CD8+ T cells from PBMCs. These receptors all stem from a human donor in good health (CMV status not recorded). Some clones in this sample may be carry-over from other donors' samples.

This clonotype was detected a few times. CDR3 DNA sequence: TGTGCCAGCAGTTTCCGGGAGTCGACGGATGGCTACACCTTC. This codes for CASSFRESTDGYTF. V and J are TRBV6-5 and TRBJ1-2; no firm D call. The CDR3 spans 14 residues. The V end lost 4 bases, the J end lost 6 bases, and 15 bases lay between the germline ends. The germline gives CDR1 MNHEY, CDR2 SVGAGI.

The V call is TRBV7-3, the J call TRBJ2-7; 12 nucleotides agree with TRBD2. CDR1 and CDR2 from the germline V gene are SGHTA and FQGTGA. With V trimmed by 5 bases and J by 2 bases, 4 bases remained unmatched. The CDR3 totals 15 residues. The CDR3 DNA reads as TGTGCCAGCAGCCCGACTAGCGGGAGCCCCTACGAGCAGTACTTC. Translating gives CASSPTSGSPYEQYF.

This clonotype has at least ten counts. The CDR3 nucleotides are TGTGCCAGCAGCATTGGACTAACCTCCTACGAGCAGTACTTC. Translation gives CASSIGLTSYEQYF. V gene TRBV7-9 combines with J gene TRBJ2-7; D might be TRBD2 (6 bases). The V gene lost 5 bases and the J gene lost 0 bases, with 11 bases spanning the gap. The V gene's germline CDR1 is SEHNR and CDR2 FQNEAQ (reference sequence). This CDR3 contains 14 residues.

V and J are TRBV6-2 or TRBV6-3 and TRBJ2-3; maybe TRBD1 (5 bases). The CDR3 length is 15 residues. V was pared by 4 bases and J by 1 base, with 12 bases between. Germline V gene data show CDR1 as MNHEY and CDR2 as SVGEGT. The CDR3 spells CASSSGREGTDTQYF. In DNA, the CDR3 is TGTGCCAGCAGTTCAGGCAGGGAAGGCACAGATACGCAGTATTTT.

This clonotype was seen ten or more times. CDR3 protein: CASSGIGFSAGGIEAFF. The CDR3 nucleotides are TGTGCCAGCAGCGGAATAGGTTTTTCAGCAGGGGGTATTGAAGCTTTCTTT. The rearrangement links TRBV7-2 to TRBJ1-1; the match to TRBD1 covers 7 bases. The CDR3 runs 17 residues. V shed 5 bases, J shed 7 bases, and the junction held 19 bases outside the gene matches. The germline V gene has CDR1 SGHTA and CDR2 FQGNSA.

The chain joins TRBV19 to TRBJ2-1; D gene unclear. Trimming cost V 6 bases and J 5 bases, with 5 bases left between them. The CDR3 length is 11 residues. The germline V gene has CDR1 LNHDA and CDR2 SQIVND (reference sequence). This chain's CDR3 is CASRVDNEQFF. CDR3 in DNA: TGTGCCAGTAGAGTGGACAATGAGCAGTTCTTC.

The CDR3 DNA sequence: TGTGCCAGCAGTTTCATGGACAAGAATGAAAAACTGTTTTTT. Amino acid sequence: CASSFMDKNEKLFF. V and J are TRBV28 and TRBJ1-4, with a possible D match to TRBD1 (5 bases). This CDR3 comprises 14 residues. Germline assignment: CDR1 MDHEN and CDR2 SYDVKM. V was clipped by 3 bases and J by 5 bases, with 10 bases between them.

This clonotype occurred a few times. The chain combines TRBV28 with TRBJ1-1, with a tentative D call TRBD1 (6 bases). Trimming stripped 6 bases from V and 8 bases from J, with 13 bases between. Germline V gene lookup returns CDR1 MDHEN and CDR2 SYDVKM. The CDR3 extends over 12 amino acids. The chain's CDR3 is CASRNRGGEAFF. Written as DNA, the CDR3 is TGTGCCAGCAGGAATAGAGGGGGGGAAGCTTTCTTT.

As regards this clonotype: A read error may account for a junction end that differs from germline. This rearrangement joins TRBV12-3 or TRBV12-4 to TRBJ2-3; D may be TRBD1 or TRBD2 (5 bases each). This CDR3 spans 13 amino acids. CDR3 nucleotide sequence: TGTGCCAGCAGTTACGCTAGCACAGGTACGCAGTATTTT. Encoded protein: CASSYASTGTQYF.

This clonotype was observed at least ten times. The rearrangement links TRBV7-8 to TRBJ2-1; D unresolved. CDR1 is SGHVS, CDR2 FQNEAQ, per germline. The CDR3 runs 15 residues. V was pared by 1 base and J by 5 bases, with 12 bases between. In nucleotides, the CDR3 is TGTGCCAGCAGCTTAGAACACCCGAGAAACAATGAGCAGTTCTTC. Protein product: CASSLEHPRNNEQFF.

The chain has TRBV5-4 and TRBJ2-7; unclear D gene. V lost 1 base and J lost 0, with 20 bases in between. Germline V gene sequence: CDR1 SGHNT, CDR2 YYREEE (reference sequence). This CDR3 is 18 amino acids long. CDR3 in amino acids: CASSLFSGRAESSYEQYF. The CDR3 DNA reads as TGTGCCAGCAGCTTGTTTAGTGGTCGGGCAGAGAGCTCCTACGAGCAGTACTTC.

This clonotype turned up a few times. J is TRBJ2-7 and V is TRBV20-1, with D possibly being TRBD2 (6 bases). Looked up from germline, CDR1 is DFQATT and CDR2 is SNEGSKA (reference sequence). V was trimmed by 6 bases and J by 4 bases, leaving 10 bases between them. The CDR3 has 11 residues. CDR3 nucleotide sequence: TGCAGTGCCGGGACTTTTTACGAGCAGTACTTC. It translates to CSAGTFYEQYF.

This clonotype was counted ten times or more. The genes are TRBV12-3 or TRBV12-4 and TRBJ2-3; no clear D. V gave up 7 bases and J gave up 1 base, with 24 bases separating them. The CDR3 is made up of 18 amino acids. In nucleotides, the CDR3 is TGTGCCAGCACCGGAGTTGCGGTCGCGGCTAGGGGCACAGATACGCAGTATTTT. It encodes CASTGVAVAARGTDTQYF.

Ten or more counts support this clonotype. The CDR3 loop reads CASSPGLAGGRSSYEQYF. The CDR3 DNA reads TGTGCCAGCAGCCCGGGACTAGCGGGGGGGAGGAGCTCCTACGAGCAGTACTTC. V gene TRBV7-2 combines with J gene TRBJ2-7; 16 bases agree with TRBD2. The ends lost 5 bases at V and 0 bases at J; junction bases unmatched: 7. The V gene's germline CDR1 is SGHTA and CDR2 FQGNSA. The CDR3 consists of 18 residues.

This clonotype was observed at least ten times. The chain employs TRBV18 and TRBJ2-7; 11 bases match TRBD1. The CDR3 sequence is 15 residues long. V gave up 5 bases and J gave up 4 bases; unmatched junction bases: 7. Germline CDR1 is KGHSH and CDR2 is LQKENI. In DNA form, the CDR3 reads TGTGCCAGCTCAGAGCCGGGACAGGGGGAGTACGAGCAGTACTTC. Translated, it gives CASSEPGQGEYEQYF. The full variable domain, in which reference TRBV18 and TRBJ2-7 provide the parts outside the CDR3, is NAGVMQNPRHLVRRRGQEARLRCSPMKGHSHVYWYRQLPEEGLKFMVYLQKENIIDESGMPKERFSAEFPKEGPSILRIQQVVRGDSAAYFCASSEPGQGEYEQYFGPGTRLTVT.